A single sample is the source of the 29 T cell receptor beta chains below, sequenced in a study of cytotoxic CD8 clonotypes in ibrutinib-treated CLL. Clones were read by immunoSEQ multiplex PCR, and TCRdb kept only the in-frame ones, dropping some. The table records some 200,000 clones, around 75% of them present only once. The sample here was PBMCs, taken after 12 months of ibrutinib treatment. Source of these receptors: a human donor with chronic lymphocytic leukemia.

CDR3 region: CATGTELNTEAFF. DNA of the CDR3: TGTGCCACTGGGACAGAACTGAACACTGAAGCTTTCTTT. The V call is TRBV7-9, the J call TRBJ1-1; 7 nucleotides agree with TRBD1. CDR3 length: 13 residues. The V gene's germline CDR1 is SEHNR and CDR2 FQNEAQ (reference sequence). V gave up 10 bases and J gave up 0 bases; unmatched junction bases: 5.

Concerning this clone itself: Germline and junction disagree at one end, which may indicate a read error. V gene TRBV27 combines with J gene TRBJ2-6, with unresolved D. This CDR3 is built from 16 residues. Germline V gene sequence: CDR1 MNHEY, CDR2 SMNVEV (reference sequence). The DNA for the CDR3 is TGTGCCAGCAGCCCCCGGCCCTCCTCTAGGGCCAACGTCCTGACTTTC. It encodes CASSPRPSSRANVLTF.

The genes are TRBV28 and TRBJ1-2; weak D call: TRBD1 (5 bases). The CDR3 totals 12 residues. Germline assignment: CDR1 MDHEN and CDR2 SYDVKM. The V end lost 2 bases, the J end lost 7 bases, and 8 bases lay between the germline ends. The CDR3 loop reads CASSLMGTGYTF. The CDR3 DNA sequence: TGTGCCAGCAGTTTAATGGGGACTGGCTACACCTTC.

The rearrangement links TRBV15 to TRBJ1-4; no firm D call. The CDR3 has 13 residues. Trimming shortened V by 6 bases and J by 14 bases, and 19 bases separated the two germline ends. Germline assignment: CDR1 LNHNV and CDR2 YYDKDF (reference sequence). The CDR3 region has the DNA TGTGCCACCAGTTCGAGCAGCCGTGGTTTTCTGTTTTTT. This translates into CATSSSSRGFLFF.

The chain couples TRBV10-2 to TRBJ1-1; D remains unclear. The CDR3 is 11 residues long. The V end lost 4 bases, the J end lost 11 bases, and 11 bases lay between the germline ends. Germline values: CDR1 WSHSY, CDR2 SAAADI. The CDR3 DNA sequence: TGCGCCAGCAGTGCGGGGTCCGAGGCTTTCTTT. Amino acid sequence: CASSAGSEAFF.

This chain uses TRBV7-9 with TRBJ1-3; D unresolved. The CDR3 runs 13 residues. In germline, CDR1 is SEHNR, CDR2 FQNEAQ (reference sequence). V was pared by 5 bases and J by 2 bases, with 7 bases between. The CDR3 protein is CASSPGTGNTIYF. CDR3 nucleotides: TGTGCCAGCAGCCCCGGGACTGGAAACACCATATATTTT. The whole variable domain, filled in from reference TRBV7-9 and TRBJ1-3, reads DTGVSQNPRHKITKRGQNVTFRCDPISEHNRLYWYRQTLGQGPEFLTYFQNEAQLEKSRLLSDRFSAERPKGSFSTLEIQRTEQGDSAMYLCASSPGTGNTIYFGEGSWLTVV.

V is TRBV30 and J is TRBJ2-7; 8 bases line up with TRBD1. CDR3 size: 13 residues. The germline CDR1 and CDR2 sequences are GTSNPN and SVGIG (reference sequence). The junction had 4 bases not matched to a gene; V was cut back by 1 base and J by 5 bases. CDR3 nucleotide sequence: TGTGCCTGGAGTGGACAGGGGACCGACGAGCAGTACTTC. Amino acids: CAWSGQGTDEQYF.

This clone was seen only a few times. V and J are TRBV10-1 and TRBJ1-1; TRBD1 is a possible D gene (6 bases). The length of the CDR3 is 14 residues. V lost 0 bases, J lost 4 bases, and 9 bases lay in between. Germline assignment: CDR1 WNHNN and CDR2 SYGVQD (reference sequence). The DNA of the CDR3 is TGCGCCAGCAGTGAGTCTTCAGGGGTCACTGAAGCTTTCTTT. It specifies CASSESSGVTEAFF.

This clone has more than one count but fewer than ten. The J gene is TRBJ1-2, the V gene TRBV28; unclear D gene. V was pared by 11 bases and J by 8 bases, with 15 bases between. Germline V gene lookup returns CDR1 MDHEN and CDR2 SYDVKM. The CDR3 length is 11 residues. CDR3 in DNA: TGTGCCTCCAAAGCGCAGTGGGGCTACACCTTC. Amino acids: CASKAQWGYTF.

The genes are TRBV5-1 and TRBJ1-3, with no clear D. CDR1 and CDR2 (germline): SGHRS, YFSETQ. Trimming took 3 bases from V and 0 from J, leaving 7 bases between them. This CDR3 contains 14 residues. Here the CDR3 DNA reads TGCGCCAGCAGCTCCCAGGTCTCTGGAAACACCATATATTTT. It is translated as CASSSQVSGNTIYF. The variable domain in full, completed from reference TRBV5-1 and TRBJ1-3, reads KAGVTQTPRYLIKTRGQQVTLSCSPISGHRSVSWYQQTPGQGLQFLFEYFSETQRNKGNFPGRFSGRQFSNSRSEMNVSTLELGDSALYLCASSSQVSGNTIYFGEGSWLTVV.

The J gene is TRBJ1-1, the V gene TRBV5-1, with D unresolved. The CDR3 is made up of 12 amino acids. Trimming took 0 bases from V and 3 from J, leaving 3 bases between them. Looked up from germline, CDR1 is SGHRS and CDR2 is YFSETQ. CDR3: CASSLGDTEAFF. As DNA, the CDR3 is TGCGCCAGCAGCTTGGGGGACACTGAAGCTTTCTTT.

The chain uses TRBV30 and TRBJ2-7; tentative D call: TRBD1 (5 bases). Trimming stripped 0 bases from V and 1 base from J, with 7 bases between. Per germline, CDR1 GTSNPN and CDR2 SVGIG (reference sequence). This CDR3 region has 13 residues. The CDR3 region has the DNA TGTGCCTGGAGTGTCGGACAATCCTACGAGCAGTACTTC. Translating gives CAWSVGQSYEQYF.

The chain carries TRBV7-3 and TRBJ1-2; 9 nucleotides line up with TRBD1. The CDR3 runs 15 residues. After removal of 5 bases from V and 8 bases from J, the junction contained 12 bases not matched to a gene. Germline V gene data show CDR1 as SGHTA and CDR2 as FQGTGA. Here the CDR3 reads CASSPTTDRGRGYTF. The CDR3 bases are TGTGCCAGCAGCCCTACTACGGACAGGGGTCGCGGCTACACCTTC.

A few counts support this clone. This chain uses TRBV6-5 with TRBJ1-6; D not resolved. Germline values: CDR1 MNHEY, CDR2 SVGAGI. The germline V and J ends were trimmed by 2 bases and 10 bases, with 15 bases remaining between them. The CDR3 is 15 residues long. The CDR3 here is CASSYGYPASSPLHF. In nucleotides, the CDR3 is TGTGCCAGCAGTTACGGGTACCCCGCGAGCTCACCCCTCCACTTT.

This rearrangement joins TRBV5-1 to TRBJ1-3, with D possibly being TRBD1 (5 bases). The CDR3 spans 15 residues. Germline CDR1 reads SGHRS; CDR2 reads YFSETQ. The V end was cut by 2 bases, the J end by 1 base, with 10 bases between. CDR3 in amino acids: CASSLGVLSGNTIYF. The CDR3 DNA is TGCGCCAGCAGCTTAGGGGTTTTATCTGGAAACACCATATATTTT.

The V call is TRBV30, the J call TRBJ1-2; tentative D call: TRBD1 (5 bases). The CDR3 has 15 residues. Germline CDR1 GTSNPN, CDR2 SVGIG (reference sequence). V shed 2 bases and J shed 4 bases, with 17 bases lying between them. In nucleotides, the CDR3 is TGTGCCTGGAGTCAGATTCGGAGGGGAGGCTATGGCTACACCTTC. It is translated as CAWSQIRRGGYGYTF.

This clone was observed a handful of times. The chain's CDR3 is CASSLPAAEQYF. In DNA, the CDR3 is TGCGCCAGCAGCTTGCCGGCGGCCGAGCAGTACTTC. The rearrangement links TRBV5-1 to TRBJ2-7; D unclear. This CDR3 comprises 12 residues. In germline, CDR1 is SGHRS, CDR2 YFSETQ. Trimming removed 1 base from V and 6 bases from J, with 8 bases in between.

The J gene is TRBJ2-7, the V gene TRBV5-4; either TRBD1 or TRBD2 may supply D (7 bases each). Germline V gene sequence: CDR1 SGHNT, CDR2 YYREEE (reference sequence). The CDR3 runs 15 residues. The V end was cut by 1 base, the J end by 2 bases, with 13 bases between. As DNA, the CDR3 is TGTGCCAGCAGCTTGTCAGGGGGGGGCACCTACGAGCAGTACTTC. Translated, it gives CASSLSGGGTYEQYF.

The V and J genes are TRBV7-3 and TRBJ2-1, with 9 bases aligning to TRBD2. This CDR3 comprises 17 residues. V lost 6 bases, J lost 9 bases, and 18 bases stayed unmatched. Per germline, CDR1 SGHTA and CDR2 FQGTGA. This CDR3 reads CASRLNPGLAAQGEQFF. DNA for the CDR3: TGTGCCAGCAGACTTAATCCGGGACTAGCCGCCCAGGGTGAGCAGTTCTTC.

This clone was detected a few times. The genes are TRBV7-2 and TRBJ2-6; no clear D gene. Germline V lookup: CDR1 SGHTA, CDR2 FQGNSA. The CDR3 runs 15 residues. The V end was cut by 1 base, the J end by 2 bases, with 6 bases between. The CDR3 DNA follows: TGTGCCAGCAGCTTAGGTGGAGCTGGGGCCAACGTCCTGACTTTC. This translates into CASSLGGAGANVLTF.

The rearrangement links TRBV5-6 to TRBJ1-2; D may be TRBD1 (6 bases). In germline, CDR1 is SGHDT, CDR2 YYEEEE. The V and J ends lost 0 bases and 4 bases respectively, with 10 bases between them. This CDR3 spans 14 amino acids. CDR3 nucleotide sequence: TGTGCCAGCAGCTTGGGGACAGCTTTCTATGGCTACACCTTC. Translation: CASSLGTAFYGYTF.

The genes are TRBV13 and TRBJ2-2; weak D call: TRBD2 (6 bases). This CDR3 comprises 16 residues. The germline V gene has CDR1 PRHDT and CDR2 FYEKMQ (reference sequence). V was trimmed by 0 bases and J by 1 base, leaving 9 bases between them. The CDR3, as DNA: TGTGCCAGCAGCTTAGGCCGGGGGTGGAACACCGGGGAGCTGTTTTTT. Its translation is CASSLGRGWNTGELFF.

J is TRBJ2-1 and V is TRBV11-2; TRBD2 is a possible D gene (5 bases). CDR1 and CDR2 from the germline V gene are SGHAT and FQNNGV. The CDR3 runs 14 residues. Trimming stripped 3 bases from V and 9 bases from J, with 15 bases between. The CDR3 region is CASSFLREGGEQFF. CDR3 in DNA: TGTGCCAGCAGCTTTCTTAGGGAAGGAGGTGAGCAGTTCTTC.

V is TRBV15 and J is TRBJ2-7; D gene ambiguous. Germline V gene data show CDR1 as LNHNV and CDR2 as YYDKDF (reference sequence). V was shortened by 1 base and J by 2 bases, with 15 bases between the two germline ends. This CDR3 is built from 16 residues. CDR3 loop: CATSRADTNLAYEQYF. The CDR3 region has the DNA TGTGCCACCAGCAGAGCCGATACGAACTTGGCCTACGAGCAGTACTTC.

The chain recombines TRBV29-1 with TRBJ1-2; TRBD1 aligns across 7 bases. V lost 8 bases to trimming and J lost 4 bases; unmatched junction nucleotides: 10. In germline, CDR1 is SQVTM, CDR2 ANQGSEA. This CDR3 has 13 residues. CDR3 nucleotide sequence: TGCAGCTCCGAGACAGGGTCGGGCTATGGCTACACCTTC. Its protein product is CSSETGSGYGYTF.

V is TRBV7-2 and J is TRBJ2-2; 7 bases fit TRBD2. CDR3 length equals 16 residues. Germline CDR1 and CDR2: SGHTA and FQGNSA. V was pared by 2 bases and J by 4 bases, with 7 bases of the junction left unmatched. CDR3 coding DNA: TGTGCCAGCAGCTTAATGAGTAGCGGGTTCACCGGGGAGCTGTTTTTT. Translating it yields CASSLMSSGFTGELFF.

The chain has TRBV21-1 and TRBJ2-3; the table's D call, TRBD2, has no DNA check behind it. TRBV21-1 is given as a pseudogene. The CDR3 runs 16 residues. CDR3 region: CASSTPSGNFTDTQYF. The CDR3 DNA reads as TGTGCCAGCAGCACCCCATCGGGGAACTTCACAGATACGCAGTATTTT.

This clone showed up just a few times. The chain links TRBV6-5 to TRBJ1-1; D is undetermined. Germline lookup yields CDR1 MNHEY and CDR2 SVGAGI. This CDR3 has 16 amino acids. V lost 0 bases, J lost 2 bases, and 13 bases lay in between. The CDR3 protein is CASSYSGAPFNTEAFF. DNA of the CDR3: TGTGCCAGCAGTTACTCCGGAGCCCCCTTCAACACTGAAGCTTTCTTT.

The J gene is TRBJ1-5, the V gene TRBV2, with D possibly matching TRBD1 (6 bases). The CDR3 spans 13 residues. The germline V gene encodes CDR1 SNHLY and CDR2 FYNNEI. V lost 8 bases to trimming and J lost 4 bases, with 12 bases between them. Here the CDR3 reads CASEGVGNQPQHF. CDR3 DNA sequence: TGTGCCAGCGAGGGGGTCGGGAATCAGCCCCAGCATTTT.